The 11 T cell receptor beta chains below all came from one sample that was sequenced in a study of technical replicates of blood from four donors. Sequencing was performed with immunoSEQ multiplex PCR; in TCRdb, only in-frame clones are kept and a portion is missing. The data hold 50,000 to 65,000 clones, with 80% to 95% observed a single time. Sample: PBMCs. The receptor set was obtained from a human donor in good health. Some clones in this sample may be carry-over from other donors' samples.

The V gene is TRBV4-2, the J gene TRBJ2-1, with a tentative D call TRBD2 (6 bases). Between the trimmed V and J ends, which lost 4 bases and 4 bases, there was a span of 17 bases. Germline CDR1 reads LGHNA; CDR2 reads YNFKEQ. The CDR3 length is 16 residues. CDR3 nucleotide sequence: TGTGCCAGCAGCCCCGGAGGGCGGGAAAAATACAATGAGCAGTTCTTC. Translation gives CASSPGGREKYNEQFF.

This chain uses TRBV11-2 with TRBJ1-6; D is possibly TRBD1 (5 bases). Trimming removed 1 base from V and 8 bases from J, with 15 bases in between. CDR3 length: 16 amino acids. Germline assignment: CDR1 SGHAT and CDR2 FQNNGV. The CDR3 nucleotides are TGTGCCAGCAGCTTAGGAGGTTCAGGGATTTATTCACCCCTCCACTTT. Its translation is CASSLGGSGIYSPLHF.

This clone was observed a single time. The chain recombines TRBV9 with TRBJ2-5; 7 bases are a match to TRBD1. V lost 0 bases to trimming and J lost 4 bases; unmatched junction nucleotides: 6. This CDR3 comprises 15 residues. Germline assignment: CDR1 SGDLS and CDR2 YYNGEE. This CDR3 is CASSVGGQPRETQYF. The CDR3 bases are TGTGCCAGCAGCGTAGGGGGACAGCCCCGAGAGACCCAGTACTTC.

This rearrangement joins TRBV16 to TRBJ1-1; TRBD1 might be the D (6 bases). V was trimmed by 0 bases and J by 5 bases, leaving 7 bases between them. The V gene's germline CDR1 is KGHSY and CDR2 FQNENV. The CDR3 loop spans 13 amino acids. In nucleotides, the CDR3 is TGTGCCAGCAGCCAATCAGGGGGTACTGAAGCTTTCTTT. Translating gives CASSQSGGTEAFF.

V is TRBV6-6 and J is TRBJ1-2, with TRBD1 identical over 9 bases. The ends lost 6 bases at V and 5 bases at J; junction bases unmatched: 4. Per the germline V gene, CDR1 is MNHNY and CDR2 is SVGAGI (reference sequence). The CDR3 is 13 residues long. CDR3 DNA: TGTGCCAGCAGCCCCGGGACAGGGTATGGCTACACCTTC. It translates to CASSPGTGYGYTF.

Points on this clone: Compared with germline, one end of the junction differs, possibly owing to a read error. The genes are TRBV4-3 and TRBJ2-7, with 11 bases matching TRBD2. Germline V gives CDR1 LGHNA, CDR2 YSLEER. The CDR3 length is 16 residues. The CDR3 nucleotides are TGCGCCAGCAGCCAAGATAGCGGGAGGGCCTCCGACGAGCAGTACTTC. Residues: CASSQDSGRASDEQYF.

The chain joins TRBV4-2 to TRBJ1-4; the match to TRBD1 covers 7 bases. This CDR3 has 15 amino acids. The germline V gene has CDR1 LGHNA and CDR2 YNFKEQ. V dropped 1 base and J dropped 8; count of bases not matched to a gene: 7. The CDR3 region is CASSQATTGYEKLFF. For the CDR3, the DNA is TGTGCCAGCAGCCAAGCGACGACAGGGTACGAAAAACTGTTTTTT.

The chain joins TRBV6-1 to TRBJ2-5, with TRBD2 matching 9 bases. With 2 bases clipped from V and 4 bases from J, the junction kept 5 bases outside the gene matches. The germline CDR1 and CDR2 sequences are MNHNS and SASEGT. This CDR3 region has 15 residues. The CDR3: CASSETFSGGETQYF. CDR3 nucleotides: TGTGCCAGCAGTGAAACCTTTAGCGGGGGAGAGACCCAGTACTTC.

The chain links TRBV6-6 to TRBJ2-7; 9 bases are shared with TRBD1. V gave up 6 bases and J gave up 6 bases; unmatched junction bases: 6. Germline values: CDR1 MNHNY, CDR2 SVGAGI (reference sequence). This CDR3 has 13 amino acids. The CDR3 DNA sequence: TGTGCCAGCAGGGGACAGGGTTTAGGCGAGCAGTACTTC. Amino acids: CASRGQGLGEQYF.

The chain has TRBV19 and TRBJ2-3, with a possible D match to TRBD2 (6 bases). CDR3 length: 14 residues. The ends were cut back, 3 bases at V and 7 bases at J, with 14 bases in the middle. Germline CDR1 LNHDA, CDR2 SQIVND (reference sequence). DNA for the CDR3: TGTGCCAGTAGTATCGGAGGGTCGAGGAATACGCAGTATTTT. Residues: CASSIGGSRNTQYF.

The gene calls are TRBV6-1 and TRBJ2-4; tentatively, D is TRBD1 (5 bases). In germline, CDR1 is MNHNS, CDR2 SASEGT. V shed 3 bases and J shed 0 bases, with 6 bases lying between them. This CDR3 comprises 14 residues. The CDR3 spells CASSEGLAKNIQYF. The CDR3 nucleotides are TGTGCCAGCAGTGAGGGGCTAGCCAAAAACATTCAGTACTTC.